Sequencing of this T cell receptor (beta chain) was carried out in a study of cytomegalovirus exposure and HLA in healthy donors (dated by TCRdb to the late 2010s). Regarding the complete study: A later analysis indicated that the 130 or so validation repertoires were generated on the platform also employed for the roughly 730 repertoires of the first cohort. Besides the first cohort of 666 subjects, a separate validation cohort made up of roughly 120 different subjects was used. To predict cytomegalovirus infection status, the study combined high-throughput TCR immunosequencing, statistical association of individual TCRs with disease status, and machine learning. The study was designed to test whether signatures of past pathogen exposure could be identified by cataloging public T cell receptors.

Libraries came from the immunoSEQ multiplex PCR assay. The authors' pipeline ran thus. To diagnose cytomegalovirus status from the catalog of TCR beta chain sequences, a statistical classification framework was built. TCRdb took this table from immuneACCESS and kept in-frame rearrangements with V and J called. Such tables lack part of the clones; where checked against another copy, unresolved V genes explain under half of the gap, and the rest is unexplained. The V and J calls and clone size are taken from that table; D and trimming were inferred from the DNA. The sample data list 60,000 or so clones, and around 94% of these were observed just once. Together, the top ten hold approximately 2.1% of the sample. The CDR3 goes from the cysteine to the phenylalanine over 14 residues. Here the CDR3 DNA is all that survives: 42 bases in frame from base 1. The V and J ends are trimmed by 5 bases and 4 bases, leaving 11 bases between them. According to the germline V gene (reference sequence), CDR1 reads LNHDA and CDR2 reads SQIVND.

With regard to this clone: The antigen this receptor binds is unknown. The input lacks base qualities; no much larger clone sits a single base away.

Study-wide conclusions, independent of this receptor: A later analysis had no HLA typing for the validation cohort, so co-occurrence there was scored across all 110 or so repertoires. According to the authors, the approach could potentially be generalized to other disease states and immunological phenotypes. In the study, around 160 TCR beta chains were listed as associated with cytomegalovirus. While some public TCRs were present in many individuals, most TCR sequences turned up only very rarely across donors. Subsequent analysis determined that TCRs grouped into clusters in the first cohort also showed a tendency toward co-occurrence across the 130 or so validation repertoires, and 90% to 95% of cluster scores exceeded 0. Three of the identified cytomegalovirus-associated TCR beta chains were confirmed in vitro to be specific for cytomegalovirus antigens. The classifier was reported to diagnose cytomegalovirus status with high specificity and sensitivity in both the original and validation cohorts.

The donors belonged to the validation cohort of 90 to 150 subjects, which was separate from the roughly 670-subject first cohort. Material for sequencing was PBMCs. Recombination connected TRBV19 to TRBJ2-2; no confident D gene assignment can be made. This receptor was identified in a man between 18 and 29 years old in good health and CMV-seronegative. The CDR3 region: CASSGSILTGELFF. The bases read TGTGCCAGTAGTGGTTCTATTCTCACCGGGGAGCTGTTTTTT.